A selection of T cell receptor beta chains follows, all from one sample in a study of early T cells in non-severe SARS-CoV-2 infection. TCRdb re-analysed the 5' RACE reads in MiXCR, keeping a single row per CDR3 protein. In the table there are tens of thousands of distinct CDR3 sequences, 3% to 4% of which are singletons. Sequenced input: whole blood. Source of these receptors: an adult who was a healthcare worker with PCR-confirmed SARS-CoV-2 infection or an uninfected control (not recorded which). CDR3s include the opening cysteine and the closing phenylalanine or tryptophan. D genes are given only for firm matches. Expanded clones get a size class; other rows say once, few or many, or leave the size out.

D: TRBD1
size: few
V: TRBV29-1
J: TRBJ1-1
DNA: TGCAGCGTCGGGACAGGGGAAGCTTTCTTT
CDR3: CSVGTGEAFF

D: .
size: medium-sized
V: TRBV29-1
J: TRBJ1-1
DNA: TGCAGCGTTGTCCCTGAAGCTTTCTTT
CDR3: CSVVPEAFF

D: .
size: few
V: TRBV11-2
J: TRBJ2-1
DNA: TGTGCCAGCAGCTTAGATGAGCCTACTAATGAGCAGTTCTTC
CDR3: CASSLDEPTNEQFF

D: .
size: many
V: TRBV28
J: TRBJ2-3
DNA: TGTGCCAGCAGACCCCAAAGCGTAACAGATACGCAGTATTTT
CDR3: CASRPQSVTDTQYF

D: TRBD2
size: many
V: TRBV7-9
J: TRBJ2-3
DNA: TGTGCCAGCAGCTTTGGACTAGCGGGCCACACAGATACGCAGTATTTT
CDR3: CASSFGLAGHTDTQYF

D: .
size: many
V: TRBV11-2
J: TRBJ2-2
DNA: TGTGCCAGCAGCTTAAGGCCCCCTTCGACAGGTCGAGTAGGCACCGGGGAGCTGTTTTTT
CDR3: CASSLRPPSTGRVGTGELFF

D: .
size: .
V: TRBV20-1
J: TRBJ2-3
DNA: TGCAGTGCTAGTGGGGGCGATCGTTGGGATACGCAGTATTTT
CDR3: CSASGGDRWDTQYF

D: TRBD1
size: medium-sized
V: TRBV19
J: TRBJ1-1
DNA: TGTGCCAGTAGTCCCCGACAGGGCCGATCTGAAGCTTTCTTT
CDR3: CASSPRQGRSEAFF

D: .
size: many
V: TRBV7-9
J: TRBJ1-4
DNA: TGTGCCAGCAGCTTCGACAGGAGTAATGAAAAACTGTTTTTT
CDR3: CASSFDRSNEKLFF

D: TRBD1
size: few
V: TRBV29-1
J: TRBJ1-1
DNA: TGCAGCTCGACAGGGGGTAACACTGAAGCTTTCTTT
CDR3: CSSTGGNTEAFF

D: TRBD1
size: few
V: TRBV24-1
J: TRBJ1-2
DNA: TGTGCCACCAGTCGACAGGGCCATGGCTACACCTTC
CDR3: CATSRQGHGYTF

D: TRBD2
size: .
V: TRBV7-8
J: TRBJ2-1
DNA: TGTGCCAGCAGCCTTAGGTCCCTAGCGGACAATGAGCAGTTCTTC
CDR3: CASSLRSLADNEQFF

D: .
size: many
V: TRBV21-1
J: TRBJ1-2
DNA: TGTGCCAGCAGCAGAGGACAGGGGTGGTTCGATGGCTACACCTTC
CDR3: CASSRGQGWFDGYTF

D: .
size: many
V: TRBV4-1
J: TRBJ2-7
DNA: TGCGCCAGCAGCTCCCACGGGGGTCCCTACGAGCAGTACTTC
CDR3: CASSSHGGPYEQYF

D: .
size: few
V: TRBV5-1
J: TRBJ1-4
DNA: TGCGCCAGCAGCTTGAGCCCGGGGGGTGAAAAACTGTTTTTT
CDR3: CASSLSPGGEKLFF

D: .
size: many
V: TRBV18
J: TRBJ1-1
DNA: TGTGCCAGCTCACCGCAACGGGGACTTGAAGCTTTCTTT
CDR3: CASSPQRGLEAFF

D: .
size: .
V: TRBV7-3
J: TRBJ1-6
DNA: TGTGCCAGCAGCTCCCATGGGCCTAATTCACCCCTCCACTTT
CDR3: CASSSHGPNSPLHF

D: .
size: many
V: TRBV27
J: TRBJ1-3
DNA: TGTGCCAGCAGTTACAGGCGCTCTGGAAACACCATATATTTT
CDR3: CASSYRRSGNTIYF

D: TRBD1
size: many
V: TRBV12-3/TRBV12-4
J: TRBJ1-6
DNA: TGTGCCAGCAGTTTACTGGACAGGGGTGCTAATTCACCCCTCCACTTT
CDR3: CASSLLDRGANSPLHF

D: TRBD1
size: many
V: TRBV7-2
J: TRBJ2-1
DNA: TGTGCCAGCAGCCTCCGACAGGGTAGCCCCTACAATGAGCAGTTCTTC
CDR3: CASSLRQGSPYNEQFF

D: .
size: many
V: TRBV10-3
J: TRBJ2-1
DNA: TGTGCCATCAGTGAGTTATCGGGCGGAATGGCCTCCTACAATGAGCAGTTCTTC
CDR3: CAISELSGGMASYNEQFF

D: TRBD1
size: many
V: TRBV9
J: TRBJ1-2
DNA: TGTGCCAGCAGCCGCTCAGGGGGAACGGAGTATGGCTACACCTTC
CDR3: CASSRSGGTEYGYTF

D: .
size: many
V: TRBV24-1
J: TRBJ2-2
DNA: TGTGCCCCCCCAAAAGCCGGGGAGCTGTTTTTT
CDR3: CAPPKAGELFF

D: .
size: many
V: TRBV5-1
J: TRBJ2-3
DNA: TGCGCCAGCAGCTCGGGACAACTCACAGATACGCAGTATTTT
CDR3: CASSSGQLTDTQYF

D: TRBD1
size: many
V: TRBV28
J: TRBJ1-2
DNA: TGTGCCAGCGGGGGACAGGGAGGGTACTATGGCTACACCTTC
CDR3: CASGGQGGYYGYTF

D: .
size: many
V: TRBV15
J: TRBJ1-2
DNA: TGTGCCACCAGCAGAGTGGGAATTGAAACCCAGGGGAACTATGGCTACACCTTC
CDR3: CATSRVGIETQGNYGYTF

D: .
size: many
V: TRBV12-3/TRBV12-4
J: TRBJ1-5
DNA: TGTGCCAGCAGTTTAGAGGGGGTCCAGCCCCAGCATTTT
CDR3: CASSLEGVQPQHF

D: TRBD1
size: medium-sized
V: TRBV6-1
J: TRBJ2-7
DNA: TGTGCCAGCGAGGACAGGGGCGTCGAGCAGTACTTC
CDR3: CASEDRGVEQYF

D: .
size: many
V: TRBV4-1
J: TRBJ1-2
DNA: TGCGCCAGCAGCCAAGATAGAGGGGCCGGCCAGTTTATATTC
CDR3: CASSQDRGAGQFIF

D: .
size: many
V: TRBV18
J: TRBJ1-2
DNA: TGTGCCAGCTCACCAAGTCCCATAGCCTCCTATGGCTACACCTTC
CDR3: CASSPSPIASYGYTF

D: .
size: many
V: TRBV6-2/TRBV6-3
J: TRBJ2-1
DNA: TGTGCCAGCAGTAACGACGGAGTGTCCTACAATGAGCAGTTCTTC
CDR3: CASSNDGVSYNEQFF

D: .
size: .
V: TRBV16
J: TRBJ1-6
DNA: TGTGCCAGCAGCCAATCCGGCGGTGCGGGTTCACCCCTCCACTTT
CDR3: CASSQSGGAGSPLHF

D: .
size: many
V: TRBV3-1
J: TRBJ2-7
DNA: TGTGCCAGCGGGGGCGGGAGCTCCTACGAGCAGTACTTC
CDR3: CASGGGSSYEQYF

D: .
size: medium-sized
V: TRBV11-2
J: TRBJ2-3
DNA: TGTGCCAGCAGCTCCCACCACGTTTCAGATACGCAGTATTTT
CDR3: CASSSHHVSDTQYF

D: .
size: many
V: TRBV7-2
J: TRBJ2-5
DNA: TGTGCCAGCAGCTTCCCAGGGGACGAGACCCAGTACTTC
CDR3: CASSFPGDETQYF